This is a list of T cell receptor beta chains from one sample in a study of beta chain features in type 1 diabetes. TCRdb keeps only in-frame clones here, not all; method: immunoSEQ multiplex PCR. Of 100,000 to 150,000 clones in the sample, roughly 17% were seen once. Sequenced: central memory CD4+ T cells from blood. The origin of the receptors is a man between 18 and 35 years old with type 1 diabetes. CDR3s include the opening cysteine and the closing phenylalanine or tryptophan. Each record gives: J gene, clone size, V gene, D gene, CDR3 protein, CDR3 DNA. D genes are given only for firm matches. Some rows have no size entry. The others give once, few or many, or a class for an expanded clone.

J: TRBJ2-7; size: many; V: TRBV9; D: NA; CDR3: CASSVDAASYEQYF; DNA: TGTGCCAGCAGCGTAGATGCCGCCTCCTACGAGCAGTACTTC
J: TRBJ1-2; size: NA; V: TRBV29-1; D: NA; CDR3: CSVITPGGYTF; DNA: TGCAGCGTTATTACACCGGGAGGCTACACCTTC
J: TRBJ2-1; size: NA; V: TRBV18; D: TRBD2; CDR3: CASSPSNSGGINEQFF; DNA: TGTGCCAGCTCACCGAGTAATAGCGGGGGGATCAATGAGCAGTTCTTC
J: TRBJ2-3; size: NA; V: TRBV7-2; D: NA; CDR3: CASSLNLVSGTQYF; DNA: TGTGCCAGCAGCTTAAATCTAGTTTCTGGTACGCAGTATTTT
J: TRBJ2-5; size: few; V: TRBV7-9; D: TRBD2; CDR3: CASSPGLAGSYTETQYF; DNA: TGTGCCAGCAGCCCCGGACTAGCGGGATCCTACACAGAGACCCAGTACTTC
J: TRBJ2-1; size: few; V: TRBV6-1; D: TRBD2; CDR3: CASNPTSGYNEQFF; DNA: TGTGCCAGCAATCCGACTAGCGGATACAATGAGCAGTTCTTC
J: TRBJ2-3; size: NA; V: TRBV25-1; D: TRBD2; CDR3: CARGLRGSGTDTQYF; DNA: TGTGCCAGGGGGCTTCGCGGGAGTGGCACAGATACGCAGTATTTT
J: TRBJ1-2; size: NA; V: TRBV7-9; D: NA; CDR3: CASSLARAGDYGYTF; DNA: TGTGCCAGCAGCTTAGCGCGGGCAGGGGATTATGGCTACACCTTC
J: TRBJ2-5; size: many; V: TRBV5-1; D: NA; CDR3: CASSPTTGPIETQYF; DNA: TGCGCCAGCAGCCCAACAACAGGGCCGATCGAGACCCAGTACTTC
J: TRBJ1-6; size: once; V: TRBV9; D: NA; CDR3: CASSVEGGVEYSPLHF; DNA: TGTGCCAGCAGCGTAGAGGGAGGGGTGGAATATTCACCCCTCCACTTT
J: TRBJ2-3; size: NA; V: TRBV1; D: NA; CDR3: CTSRGLAASDTQYF; DNA: TGCACCAGCAGGGGACTAGCGGCCAGTGATACGCAGTATTTT
J: TRBJ2-7; size: NA; V: TRBV10-3; D: NA; CDR3: CAISESLVSYEQYF; DNA: TGTGCCATCAGTGAGTCGCTAGTTTCCTACGAGCAGTACTTC
J: TRBJ2-5; size: NA; V: TRBV4-1; D: NA; CDR3: CASSQEGARPETQYF; DNA: TGCGCCAGCAGCCAAGAGGGCGCTAGGCCAGAGACCCAGTACTTC
J: TRBJ2-1; size: once; V: TRBV5-4; D: TRBD2; CDR3: CASTLTSTGEQFF; DNA: TGTGCCAGCACCTTGACTAGCACGGGTGAGCAGTTCTTC
J: TRBJ2-7; size: NA; V: TRBV7-2; D: NA; CDR3: CASSPLGYEQYF; DNA: TGTGCCAGCAGCCCCCTAGGCTACGAGCAGTACTTC
J: TRBJ2-5; size: NA; V: TRBV7-9; D: NA; CDR3: CAAGPQETQYF; DNA: TGTGCCGCGGGCCCCCAAGAGACCCAGTACTTC
J: TRBJ1-2; size: NA; V: TRBV18; D: NA; CDR3: CASSPVPPGTSYGYTF; DNA: TGTGCCAGCTCACCCGTTCCCCCGGGGACTTCTTATGGCTACACCTTC
J: TRBJ2-7; size: NA; V: TRBV6-1; D: NA; CDR3: CASSYLGEQYF; DNA: TGTGCCAGCAGTTACCTGGGCGAGCAGTACTTC
J: TRBJ2-1; size: NA; V: TRBV14; D: NA; CDR3: CASSQAGVGQFF; DNA: TGTGCCAGCAGCCAAGCTGGCGTGGGGCAGTTCTTC
J: TRBJ1-5; size: few; V: TRBV30; D: NA; CDR3: CAWSRAVKEQPQHF; DNA: TGTGCCTGGAGTAGGGCAGTCAAAGAGCAGCCCCAGCATTTT
J: TRBJ2-5; size: many; V: TRBV14; D: TRBD2; CDR3: CASSPWTSGSAGTQYF; DNA: TGTGCCAGCAGCCCTTGGACTAGCGGATCCGCCGGGACCCAGTACTTC
J: TRBJ1-3; size: NA; V: TRBV6-5; D: NA; CDR3: CATFTGSGNTIYF; DNA: TGTGCCACTTTTACCGGCTCTGGAAACACCATATATTTT
J: TRBJ1-1; size: few; V: TRBV5-1; D: NA; CDR3: CASSLDLDSTEAFF; DNA: TGCGCCAGCAGCTTGGACCTGGACAGCACTGAAGCTTTCTTT
J: TRBJ2-7; size: NA; V: TRBV20-1; D: NA; CDR3: CSASRTAEQYF; DNA: TGCAGTGCTAGTCGGACAGCCGAGCAGTACTTC
J: TRBJ2-7; size: few; V: TRBV5-1; D: TRBD1; CDR3: CASSYEDRGTYEQYF; DNA: TGCGCCAGCAGCTACGAGGACAGGGGGACCTACGAGCAGTACTTC
J: TRBJ2-1; size: few; V: TRBV23-1; D: NA; CDR3: CASSQPSGSSYNEQFF; DNA: TGCGCCAGCAGTCAACCTTCAGGGAGCTCCTACAATGAGCAGTTCTTC
J: TRBJ2-7; size: NA; V: TRBV29-1; D: NA; CDR3: CSVTKTEASEQYF; DNA: TGCAGCGTTACCAAGACAGAAGCGAGTGAGCAGTACTTC
J: TRBJ2-5; size: few; V: TRBV7-2; D: NA; CDR3: CASSLRLGETQYF; DNA: TGTGCCAGCAGCTTAAGGCTGGGGGAGACCCAGTACTTC
J: TRBJ1-1; size: NA; V: TRBV11-1; D: NA; CDR3: CASSSWSSNTEAFF; DNA: TGTGCCAGCAGCTCTTGGTCATCGAACACTGAAGCTTTCTTT